This is a list of T cell receptor beta chains from one sample in a study of T-cell reconstitution after alpha-beta-depleted transplantation in children. MiXCR was run by TCRdb on the PCR reads, yielding one entry per CDR3 protein. The profile shows about 610,000 distinct CDR3 sequences, about 10% of them singletons. The sample here was PBMCs from the stem cell graft donor, taken from the stem cell graft. The receptors shown here come from a human donor who donated a stem cell graft to a child with acute myeloid leukemia. The CDR3 runs from the conserved cysteine through the conserved F or W. Each record gives: J gene, D gene, V gene, clone size, CDR3 protein, CDR3 DNA. D genes are given only for firm matches. Expanded clones get a size class; other rows say once, few or many, or leave the size out.

>TRBJ2-7|-|TRBV20-1|-
CSAGAGEGYEQYF
TGCAGTGCAGGGGCAGGGGAGGGGTACGAGCAGTACTTC
>TRBJ2-3|-|TRBV6-2/TRBV6-3|few
CASSLRLVADTQYF
TGTGCCAGCAGCCTTCGACTAGTCGCAGATACGCAGTATTTT
>TRBJ2-3|TRBD2|TRBV7-2|-
CASSLTSGRAGTDTQYF
TGTGCCAGCAGCCTTACTAGCGGGAGGGCCGGAACAGATACGCAGTATTTT
>TRBJ1-2|-|TRBV18|-
CASSPFKSTGLIVDGYTF
TGTGCCAGCTCACCTTTCAAGTCGACAGGACTCATTGTCGATGGCTACACCTTC
>TRBJ2-1|TRBD1|TRBV29-1|-
CSVEAPGQGEVLDEQFF
TGCAGCGTTGAGGCACCGGGACAGGGGGAGGTCTTGGATGAGCAGTTCTTC
>TRBJ2-1|TRBD2|TRBV20-1|few
CSADTSGGYNEQFF
TGCAGTGCCGATACTAGCGGGGGGTACAATGAGCAGTTCTTC
>TRBJ1-5|-|TRBV12-3/TRBV12-4|many
CASSPRARSGNQPQHF
TGTGCCAGCAGTCCCCGGGCCCGGTCGGGCAATCAGCCCCAGCATTTT
>TRBJ2-3|TRBD1|TRBV29-1|many
CSVELGQGADTQYF
TGCAGCGTTGAGTTGGGACAGGGGGCTGATACGCAGTATTTT
>TRBJ2-3|TRBD2|TRBV6-2/TRBV6-3|many
CASKPSLGLATDTQYF
TGTGCCAGCAAGCCGTCATTGGGACTAGCAACAGATACGCAGTATTTT
>TRBJ2-7|-|TRBV6-2/TRBV6-3|-
CASSYGTNSYEQYF
TGTGCCAGCAGTTACGGGACAAACTCCTACGAGCAGTACTTC
>TRBJ2-1|TRBD2|TRBV29-1|many
CSVVGSGSANEQFF
TGCAGCGTTGTAGGGAGCGGGAGTGCAAATGAGCAGTTCTTC
>TRBJ2-5|TRBD1|TRBV7-6|-
CASSYRTEGAGETQYF
TGTGCCAGCAGTTACCGGACTGAGGGGGCCGGGGAGACCCAGTACTTC
>TRBJ2-7|TRBD2|TRBV7-9|few
CASSLRGLVPFEQYF
TGTGCCAGCAGCCTCAGGGGACTAGTACCCTTCGAGCAGTACTTC
>TRBJ2-2|TRBD1|TRBV29-1|few
CSATTGQDTGELFF
TGCAGCGCCACGACAGGGCAAGACACCGGGGAGCTGTTTTTT
>TRBJ2-2|-|TRBV6-2/TRBV6-3|few
CASRPGELTGELFF
TGTGCCAGCCGGCCAGGGGAGTTGACCGGGGAGCTGTTTTTT
>TRBJ2-7|-|TRBV20-1|few
CSARGLASLYEQYF
TGCAGTGCTAGAGGGTTGGCTAGCCTCTACGAGCAGTACTTC
>TRBJ2-7|TRBD2|TRBV4-2|-
CASSPTLGLAGGASYEQYF
TGTGCCAGCAGCCCGACGTTGGGACTAGCGGGAGGGGCCTCCTACGAGCAGTACTTC
>TRBJ2-7|-|TRBV18|-
CASSPAGVGSEQYF
TGTGCCAGCTCACCTGCCGGGGTGGGTAGCGAGCAGTACTTC
>TRBJ1-3|-|TRBV20-1|-
CSARDTGTGNTIYF
TGCAGTGCTAGGGATACAGGGACTGGAAACACCATATATTTT
>TRBJ2-3|TRBD2|TRBV7-2|few
CASSLQGTSGTDTQYF
TGTGCCAGCAGCTTGCAAGGGACTAGCGGGACAGATACGCAGTATTTT
>TRBJ2-7|TRBD1|TRBV18|few
CASSPQAGTVSYEQYF
TGTGCCAGCTCACCTCAAGCCGGGACAGTCTCCTACGAGCAGTACTTC
>TRBJ1-2|-|TRBV9|few
CASSVEGSYGYTF
TGTGCCAGCAGCGTGGAGGGTTCCTATGGCTACACCTTC
>TRBJ2-1|TRBD2|TRBV4-2|many
CASSQELAGDNEQFF
TGTGCCAGCAGCCAAGAGCTAGCGGGGGACAATGAGCAGTTCTTC
>TRBJ2-3|-|TRBV30|-
CAWSVGASDTQYF
TGTGCCTGGAGCGTTGGGGCCTCAGATACGCAGTATTTT
>TRBJ1-5|-|TRBV20-1|few
CSAREQGGNQPQHF
TGCAGTGCTAGAGAGCAGGGAGGGAATCAGCCCCAGCATTTT
>TRBJ2-7|-|TRBV10-3|few
CAISESGWVGEQYF
TGTGCCATCAGTGAGTCCGGCTGGGTGGGCGAGCAGTACTTC
>TRBJ2-7|TRBD2|TRBV5-1|few
CASSSRSSGMLYEQYF
TGCGCCAGCAGCTCTCGATCTAGCGGGATGCTCTACGAGCAGTACTTC
>TRBJ2-7|-|TRBV12-3/TRBV12-4|-
CASSFGGPPTYEQYF
TGTGCCAGCAGTTTCGGTGGGCCGCCGACCTACGAGCAGTACTTC
>TRBJ2-1|TRBD2|TRBV7-8|many
CASSLAPTGLAVYNEQFF
TGTGCCAGCAGCTTGGCCCCCACAGGACTAGCGGTCTACAATGAGCAGTTCTTC
>TRBJ2-5|TRBD1|TRBV20-1|few
CSFLPRGRETQYF
TGCAGTTTCCTGCCTAGGGGGCGAGAGACCCAGTACTTC
>TRBJ2-7|TRBD1|TRBV28|few
CASSSPGQGPYEQYF
TGTGCCAGCAGTTCCCCCGGACAGGGACCCTACGAGCAGTACTTC
>TRBJ2-7|TRBD1|TRBV29-1|many
CSVLRDRGYEQYF
TGCAGCGTTTTGCGGGACAGGGGATACGAGCAGTACTTC
>TRBJ1-4|-|TRBV24-1|-
CATSDFLGEKLFF
TGTGCCACCAGTGATTTTCTTGGTGAAAAACTGTTTTTT
>TRBJ2-1|TRBD2|TRBV6-2/TRBV6-3|many
CASLLAPTYNEQFF
TGTGCCAGCCTACTAGCGCCTACTTACAATGAGCAGTTCTTC
>TRBJ2-7|-|TRBV27|many
CASSLGSSLEQYF
TGTGCCAGCAGTTTGGGTAGCTCGCTCGAGCAGTACTTC
>TRBJ2-1|TRBD2|TRBV5-4|-
CASSLPGLSGRGWGSSYNEQFF
TGTGCCAGCAGCTTGCCAGGGTTAAGCGGGAGAGGTTGGGGGAGCTCCTACAATGAGCAGTTCTTC
>TRBJ2-3|-|TRBV29-1|many
CSVRELTTDTQYF
TGCAGCGTTCGGGAACTCACCACAGATACGCAGTATTTT
>TRBJ1-3|-|TRBV7-6|few
CASSLGTILRLNTIYF
TGTGCCAGCAGCTTAGGGACCATTCTGAGGCTAAACACCATATATTTT
>TRBJ2-5|TRBD1|TRBV20-1|-
CSARDFRDRSPETQYF
TGCAGTGCTAGAGATTTCCGGGACAGGAGCCCGGAGACCCAGTACTTC
>TRBJ2-1|-|TRBV7-3|-
CASSLPPLGQFF
TGTGCCAGCAGCTTACCCCCACTCGGGCAGTTCTTC
>TRBJ2-7|TRBD2|TRBV7-2|few
CASSLAPGEGLTYEQYF
TGTGCCAGCAGCTTAGCGCCGGGGGAGGGACTTACCTACGAGCAGTACTTC
>TRBJ2-1|-|TRBV4-3|many
CASSQGGRLAEEQFF
TGCGCCAGCAGCCAAGGGGGTAGGTTAGCAGAAGAGCAGTTCTTC
>TRBJ2-2|TRBD2|TRBV29-1|few
CSATSGRAGRTGELFF
TGCAGCGCGACTAGCGGGAGGGCCGGGCGGACCGGGGAGCTGTTTTTT
>TRBJ1-5|-|TRBV6-2/TRBV6-3|-
CASRFTGDSNQPQHF
TGTGCCAGCAGGTTTACAGGAGATAGCAATCAGCCCCAGCATTTT
>TRBJ2-1|TRBD2|TRBV29-1|few
CSVEGTSGSGTYNEQFF
TGCAGCGTAGAGGGGACTAGCGGGAGTGGCACCTACAATGAGCAGTTCTTC
>TRBJ2-3|TRBD2|TRBV6-5|few
CASSYKGRLAGATDTQYF
TGTGCCAGCAGTTATAAGGGGCGACTAGCGGGAGCCACAGATACGCAGTATTTT
>TRBJ2-3|TRBD2|TRBV20-1|-
CSARDGGLGYDTQYF
TGCAGTGCTAGAGATGGGGGACTAGGGTATGATACGCAGTATTTT
>TRBJ2-7|-|TRBV15|-
CATSSRRDSEQYF
TGTGCCACCAGCAGTCGCCGGGACTCAGAGCAGTACTTC
>TRBJ2-4|TRBD2|TRBV27|many
CASSSGGRAAKNIQYF
TGTGCCAGCAGTTCCGGCGGGAGGGCCGCCAAAAACATTCAGTACTTC
>TRBJ2-1|-|TRBV30|many
CAWYSTTSSYNEQFF
TGTGCCTGGTATTCCACAACTAGTAGCTACAATGAGCAGTTCTTC
>TRBJ2-7|-|TRBV9|many
CASSVGNRGTYEQYF
TGTGCCAGCAGCGTAGGGAATAGAGGAACCTACGAGCAGTACTTC
>TRBJ2-3|TRBD1|TRBV5-5|many
CASTPPDRGTTDTQYF
TGTGCCAGCACCCCCCCGGACAGGGGAACCACAGATACGCAGTATTTT
>TRBJ2-5|TRBD2|TRBV7-7|many
CASSLVGGREETQYF
TGTGCTAGCAGCTTAGTCGGCGGGAGGGAAGAGACCCAGTACTTC
>TRBJ2-7|-|TRBV12-3/TRBV12-4|few
CASSFSSGVDSEQYF
TGTGCCAGCAGTTTTTCATCGGGAGTCGATTCGGAGCAGTACTTC
>TRBJ2-7|-|TRBV30|-
CAWSIAYEQYF
TGTGCCTGGAGTATTGCCTACGAGCAGTACTTC
>TRBJ1-2|-|TRBV12-3/TRBV12-4|many
CASSPQVRGGYTF
TGTGCCAGCAGCCCCCAGGTCAGGGGAGGCTACACCTTC
>TRBJ2-1|-|TRBV6-2/TRBV6-3|-
CASSYVYSNEQFF
TGTGCCAGCAGTTACGTCTACTCTAATGAGCAGTTCTTC